This T cell receptor beta chain is from a study of beta chain features in type 1 diabetes. The study reverse transcribed the entire isolated RNA, so it sequenced expressed TCRB transcripts. The data were produced by immunoSEQ multiplex PCR, yet TCRdb's version contains in-frame clones alone and is incomplete. The sample lists 130,000 to 150,000 clones, around 51% seen once, with roughly 0.4% in the top ten. CDR1 and CDR2 (germline): SGHVS, FNYEAQ. After removal of 5 bases from V and 6 bases from J, the junction contained 7 bases not matched to a gene. This CDR3 comprises 15 residues. In the case of this clone: Antigen: not known.

It was one heparinised blood draw, averaging roughly 0.11 L, that each donor gave. General observations from the study: Significant though moderate, a shortening of TCRB CDR3s appeared in all four CD4+ subsets of Type 1 diabetes patients. Shorter templates might be favored by PCR, and equally so in patients and in controls.

Sequencing used Tregs from blood. The V and J genes are TRBV7-6 and TRBJ2-1; TRBD2 aligns across 10 bases. This TCR was recovered from a man between 18 and 35 years old in good health. The CDR3, as DNA: TGTGCCAGCAGCGGACCAGGACTAGCGGTCAATGAGCAGTTCTTC. As protein: CASSGPGLAVNEQFF.